Following are 27 T cell receptor beta chains from one sample sequenced in a study of cytomegalovirus exposure and HLA in healthy donors. PCR was performed using 60 Vbeta and 13 Jbeta primers. Generated by immunoSEQ multiplex PCR, the TCRdb table keeps only in-frame clones and is missing some. The data contain around 150,000 clones, 77% of them singletons. Material: PBMCs. These receptor sequences come from a woman aged 40 to 50 in good health and CMV-seropositive.

Only a few counts were recorded for this clone. The rearrangement uses TRBV28 and TRBJ2-7; 8 bases match TRBD2. The trim removed 8 bases at V and 2 bases at J, leaving 5 bases unmatched. CDR1 is MDHEN and CDR2 is SYDVKM in the germline V gene. The CDR3 is 13 residues long. Here the CDR3 DNA reads TGTGCCAGCGCGGGGGGTTATCCCTACGAGCAGTACTTC. Protein: CASAGGYPYEQYF.

The chain joins TRBV2 to TRBJ1-1, with 7 bases that match TRBD1. Germline trimming cut 7 bases from V and 0 bases from J; bases unmatched to any gene: 5. This CDR3 contains 14 residues. The germline CDR1 and CDR2 sequences are SNHLY and FYNNEI. The CDR3, as DNA: TGTGCCAGCACCTTGACAGGGATGAACACTGAAGCTTTCTTT. Translation gives CASTLTGMNTEAFF.

This chain joins TRBV4-1 and TRBJ2-7; the D gene is possibly TRBD1 (6 bases). The CDR3 totals 14 residues. From germline, CDR1 is MGHRA and CDR2 YSYEKL. The V gene lost 4 bases and the J gene lost 1 base, with 11 bases spanning the gap. CDR3: CASSLRQASYEQYF. Written as DNA, the CDR3 is TGCGCCAGCAGCCTCCGACAGGCGTCCTACGAGCAGTACTTC.

The chain recombines TRBV28 with TRBJ1-1; 7 bases match TRBD1. CDR3 length: 15 amino acids. Losses at the gene ends were 2 bases for V and 2 bases for J; bases not matched to a gene: 5. CDR1 is MDHEN, CDR2 SYDVKM, per germline. The CDR3 loop reads CASSLRTGHNTEAFF. CDR3 coding DNA: TGTGCCAGCAGTTTAAGGACAGGACATAACACTGAAGCTTTCTTT.

The rearrangement links TRBV7-8 to TRBJ2-7; D is possibly TRBD1 (5 bases). The V end was cut by 1 base, the J end by 2 bases, with 12 bases between. Germline CDR1 and CDR2: SGHVS and FQNEAQ. The CDR3 runs 15 residues. CDR3 sequence: CASSLGRTGPYEQYF. DNA for the CDR3: TGTGCCAGCAGCTTAGGTCGTACAGGACCCTACGAGCAGTACTTC.

In its sample, this clone was seen a few times. This chain uses TRBV7-9 with TRBJ2-7; 8 bases are a match to TRBD2. This CDR3 is 15 amino acids long. V was pared by 1 base and J by 5 bases, with 7 bases of the junction left unmatched. The germline gives CDR1 SEHNR, CDR2 FQNEAQ (reference sequence). The CDR3 DNA reads TGTGCCAGCAGCTTAGGGCAGCGGGGGTCAAACGAGCAGTACTTC. This codes for CASSLGQRGSNEQYF.

This clone has a handful of counts. The chain carries TRBV10-3 and TRBJ2-5, with D perhaps TRBD2 (5 bases). V was shortened by 10 bases and J by 1 base, with 19 bases between the two germline ends. The CDR3 runs 15 residues. Germline loops: CDR1 ENHRY, CDR2 SYGVKD. The CDR3 DNA follows: TGTGCCACCCGAGGAGGATTCGGAGCCCAAGAGACCCAGTACTTC. This encodes CATRGGFGAQETQYF.

As DNA, the CDR3 is TGTGCCAGCACCCGACTAAATAGGCAGTATTTT. Translating it yields CASTRLNRQYF. V gene TRBV25-1 combines with J gene TRBJ2-3; a possible D gene is TRBD2 (5 bases). V was cut by 7 bases and J by 11 bases, with 13 bases left in between. There are 11 residues in the CDR3. The germline V gene has CDR1 MGHDK and CDR2 SYGVNS. The full variable domain, its missing parts supplied by reference TRBV25-1 and TRBJ2-3, is EADIYQTPRYLVIGTGKKITLECSQTMGHDKMYWYQQDPGMELHLIHYSYGVNSTEKGDLSSESTVSRIRTEHFPLTLESARPSHTSQYLCASTRLNRQYFGPGTRLTVL.

The chain links TRBV4-3 to TRBJ2-5, with D hard to call. This CDR3 has 16 amino acids. Germline CDR1 is LGHNA and CDR2 is YSLEER. The V and J ends lost 0 bases and 1 base respectively, with 12 bases between them. CDR3 sequence reads: CASSQDTATLQETQYF. In DNA form, the CDR3 reads TGCGCCAGCAGCCAAGATACAGCAACACTCCAAGAGACCCAGTACTTC.

This chain connects TRBV5-1 to TRBJ2-6; TRBD1 aligns across 9 bases. V was clipped by 4 bases and J by 2 bases; unmatched bases: 7. The germline V gene has CDR1 SGHRS and CDR2 YFSETQ. The CDR3 sequence is 17 residues long. CDR3 amino acids: CASSPGQGSPGANVLTF. The CDR3 region has the DNA TGCGCCAGCAGCCCGGGACAGGGTTCACCTGGGGCCAACGTCCTGACTTTC.

This chain uses TRBV2 with TRBJ2-3; perhaps TRBD1 as D (6 bases). The germline V gene has CDR1 SNHLY and CDR2 FYNNEI. The V gene lost 6 bases and the J gene lost 0 bases, with 13 bases spanning the gap. The CDR3 runs 15 residues. Written as DNA, the CDR3 is TGTGCCAGCAGCTATGACAGGCCTAGCACAGATACGCAGTATTTT. Translation: CASSYDRPSTDTQYF.

The chain recombines TRBV5-4 with TRBJ2-3, with 12 bases lining up with TRBD2. Per the germline V gene, CDR1 is SGHNT and CDR2 is YYREEE (reference sequence). V lost 1 base and J lost 4; bases outside the gene matches: 4. The CDR3 runs 16 residues. The CDR3 here is CASSLRASGGADTQYF. The CDR3 DNA reads TGTGCCAGCAGCTTGAGGGCTAGCGGGGGGGCAGATACGCAGTATTTT.

The rearrangement links TRBV28 to TRBJ1-2, with TRBD1 matching over 10 bases. The CDR3 contains 14 residues. CDR1 is MDHEN and CDR2 is SYDVKM in the germline V gene. With V trimmed by 4 bases and J by 7 bases, 6 bases remained unmatched. This chain's CDR3 is CASSSATGGGGYTF. The CDR3 bases are TGTGCCAGCAGTTCCGCGACAGGGGGCGGTGGCTACACCTTC.

The table lists this clone with a few counts. Other DNA sequences in the sample encode the same CDR3. The rearrangement uses TRBV4-3 and TRBJ2-2; the D gene is possibly TRBD2 (5 bases). The germline CDR1 and CDR2 sequences are LGHNA and YSLEER. This CDR3 is built from 15 residues. With 4 bases removed from V and 3 bases from J, the gap between germline ends came to 12 bases. CDR3 in DNA: TGCGCCAGCAGCCCCCCGGGAAGGCACACCGGGGAGCTGTTTTTT. This sequence encodes CASSPPGRHTGELFF.

The chain links TRBV6-5 to TRBJ1-2; D possibly corresponds to TRBD1 (6 bases). Trimming stripped 4 bases from V and 4 bases from J, with 13 bases between. CDR3 size: 14 residues. Germline CDR1 reads MNHEY; CDR2 reads SVGAGI. This chain's CDR3 is CASSSGERGYGYTF. CDR3 DNA: TGTGCCAGCAGTTCAGGGGAACGTGGCTATGGCTACACCTTC.

This clone was picked up a small number of times. The CDR3 DNA sequence: TGTGCCAGCAGCGGCACTAGCGGGGGGGCCGGGGAGACCCAGTACTTC. As protein: CASSGTSGGAGETQYF. The chain carries TRBV5-4 and TRBJ2-5; TRBD2 matches 13 bases. CDR1 is SGHNT, CDR2 YYREEE, per germline (reference sequence). Unmatched junction bases numbered 8, after V lost 4 bases and J lost 5 bases. The CDR3 extends over 16 amino acids.

This clone occurred a few times. The chain recombines TRBV4-3 with TRBJ1-2; 7 bases map to TRBD1. Germline V gene lookup returns CDR1 LGHNA and CDR2 YSLEER. The junction had 4 bases not matched to a gene; V was cut back by 1 base and J by 2 bases. This CDR3 is built from 15 residues. DNA of the CDR3: TGCGCCAGCAGCCAAGCAGCAGGGGGGAACTATGGCTACACCTTC. It codes for CASSQAAGGNYGYTF.

The V gene is TRBV6-6, the J gene TRBJ2-5; 7 positions match TRBD1. The CDR3 consists of 14 residues. V lost 2 bases, J lost 5 bases, and 5 bases stayed unmatched. Per germline, CDR1 MNHNY and CDR2 SVGAGI (reference sequence). DNA of the CDR3: TGTGCCAGCAGTTACCACACAGGGGAGGAGACCCAGTACTTC. It specifies CASSYHTGEETQYF.

This chain connects TRBV19 to TRBJ2-5; 10 bases align to TRBD2. Per the germline V gene, CDR1 is LNHDA and CDR2 is SQIVND (reference sequence). The CDR3 spans 16 residues. The J segment lost 5 bases and the V segment lost 3 bases, leaving 9 bases of the junction unmatched. CDR3 DNA: TGTGCCAGTAGTATGGGGGCTAGCGGGGGTGGGGAGACCCAGTACTTC. Its protein is CASSMGASGGGETQYF.

This clone was picked up one time. This chain joins TRBV18 and TRBJ1-6, with a weak D call TRBD1 (5 bases). The germline CDR1 and CDR2 sequences are KGHSH and LQKENI. The CDR3 length is 15 residues. With 4 bases removed from V and 5 bases from J, the gap between germline ends came to 12 bases. The DNA for the CDR3 is TGTGCCAGCTCACGGTCCGAGACAGATAATTCACCCCTCCACTTT. It encodes CASSRSETDNSPLHF.

The chain is built from TRBV19 and TRBJ2-1; 7 nucleotides agree with TRBD1. Germline trimming cut 4 bases from V and 2 bases from J; bases unmatched to any gene: 11. The CDR3 covers 17 residues. CDR1 and CDR2 (germline): LNHDA, SQIVND (reference sequence). The CDR3, as DNA: TGTGCCAGTAGTACCCCAAAACAGGGGACAGCCTACAATGAGCAGTTCTTC. Amino acid sequence: CASSTPKQGTAYNEQFF.

The V call is TRBV7-6, the J call TRBJ1-1, with TRBD1 matching over 7 bases. The CDR3 is 14 amino acids. Germline loops: CDR1 SGHVS, CDR2 FNYEAQ. The V segment lost 3 bases and the J segment 2 bases; nucleotides outside the gene matches: 3. CDR3 in amino acids: CASSLGQSNTEAFF. The CDR3 DNA sequence: TGTGCCAGCAGCTTGGGACAGTCAAACACTGAAGCTTTCTTT.

The chain has TRBV28 and TRBJ1-3; 8 positions match TRBD1. CDR1 MDHEN and CDR2 SYDVKM come from the germline V gene. V was pared by 6 bases and J by 2 bases, with 3 bases of the junction left unmatched. This CDR3 has 14 residues. CDR3 sequence: CASSHRGAGNTIYF. The CDR3, as DNA: TGTGCCAGCAGCCACAGGGGGGCTGGAAACACCATATATTTT.

By frequency in the sample, this clone is medium-sized. The genes are TRBV19 and TRBJ1-4, with D unresolved. V was clipped by 4 bases and J by 0 bases, with 6 bases between them. Germline assignment: CDR1 LNHDA and CDR2 SQIVND (reference sequence). The CDR3 spans 14 residues. CDR3 DNA sequence: TGTGCCAGTAGTAGGGCAGCAACTAATGAAAAACTGTTTTTT. Translated, it gives CASSRAATNEKLFF. Complete variable domain (other parts from reference TRBV19 and TRBJ1-4): DGGITQSPKYLFRKEGQNVTLSCEQNLNHDAMYWYRQDPGQGLRLIYYSQIVNDFQKGDIAEGYSVSREKKESFPLTVTSAQKNPTAFYLCASSRAATNEKLFFGSGTQLSVL.

The chain uses TRBV28 and TRBJ2-7; 8 bases line up with TRBD1. Germline CDR1 MDHEN, CDR2 SYDVKM. The CDR3 extends over 13 amino acids. V gave up 8 bases and J gave up 3 bases; unmatched junction bases: 6. The DNA of the CDR3 is TGTGCCAGCGCTGGACAGGGTTACTACGAGCAGTACTTC. Amino acids: CASAGQGYYEQYF.

The genes are TRBV30 and TRBJ2-3; unclear D gene. The germline V and J ends were trimmed by 1 base and 4 bases, with 9 bases remaining between them. The CDR3 covers 13 residues. The germline V gene encodes CDR1 GTSNPN and CDR2 SVGIG (reference sequence). The CDR3 bases are TGTGCCTGGAGTGCCAGCGCGGCAGATACGCAGTATTTT. Protein: CAWSASAADTQYF.

This clone is a singleton in its sample. The chain carries TRBV4-3 and TRBJ2-1; TRBD2 agrees at 13 bases. The trim removed 4 bases at V and 4 bases at J, leaving 7 bases unmatched. Germline values: CDR1 LGHNA, CDR2 YSLEER. This CDR3 has 17 residues. For the CDR3, the DNA is TGCGCCAGCAGCCGCGGACTAGCGGGAGAAAGGTACAATGAGCAGTTCTTC. Its translation is CASSRGLAGERYNEQFF.